This is a list of T cell receptor beta chains from one sample in a study of T cells in Graves' hyperthyroidism and ophthalmopathy. TCRdb independently ran MiXCR on the multiplex PCR reads; one entry per CDR3 protein. The profile shows 530,000 or so distinct CDR3 sequences, approximately 17% of them singletons. The sequenced sample was blood. All receptors come from a woman under 30 with Graves' ophthalmopathy. The CDR3 runs from the conserved cysteine through the conserved F or W. D genes are given only for firm matches. Some rows have no size entry. The others give once, few or many, or a class for an expanded clone.

J	size	V	D	CDR3	DNA
TRBJ1-4	few	TRBV4-3	-	CASSQEGHREKLFF	TGCGCCAGCAGCCAAGAGGGGCACCGAGAAAAACTGTTTTTT
TRBJ2-7	many	TRBV7-9	-	CASSSGDSGYEQYF	TGTGCCAGCAGCTCGGGGGACTCGGGCTACGAGCAGTACTTC
TRBJ1-5	few	TRBV5-5	TRBD1	CASSQRQGSYSNQPQHF	TGTGCCAGCAGCCAAAGACAGGGGAGCTATAGCAATCAGCCCCAGCATTTT
TRBJ1-6	many	TRBV7-2	-	CASSPSAVWTDKYNSPLHF	TGTGCCAGCAGCCCATCGGCGGTATGGACAGATAAATATAATTCACCCCTCCACTTT
TRBJ1-1	many	TRBV6-1	-	CASASRSNTEAFF	TGTGCCAGCGCTAGCAGGTCGAACACTGAAGCTTTCTTT
TRBJ2-3	many	TRBV11-2	TRBD2	CASSKNSGGVDTQYF	TGTGCCAGCAGCAAAAATAGCGGGGGCGTAGATACGCAGTATTTT
TRBJ1-3	-	TRBV6-1	TRBD1	CASHRTGTAGNTIYF	TGTGCCAGCCACCGGACAGGGACGGCCGGAAACACCATATATTTT
TRBJ1-1	few	TRBV7-3	-	CAGSSTGPGTEAFF	TGTGCCGGCAGCTCCACAGGGCCGGGCACTGAAGCTTTCTTT
TRBJ1-3	few	TRBV12-3/TRBV12-4	-	CATSPGEGRDTIYF	TGTGCCACCTCACCTGGGGAGGGTCGGGACACCATATATTTT
TRBJ2-1	many	TRBV6-2/TRBV6-3	-	CASTEGGRAYEQFF	TGTGCCAGCACCGAGGGGGGGAGGGCCTATGAGCAGTTCTTC
TRBJ1-6	many	TRBV6-1	-	CASSAGRGHSNSPLHF	TGTGCCAGCAGTGCCGGACGGGGGCATAGTAATTCACCCCTCCACTTT
TRBJ2-1	few	TRBV11-3	TRBD2	CASSLEGTSRNEQFF	TGTGCCAGCAGCTTAGAGGGGACTAGCCGTAATGAGCAGTTCTTC
TRBJ2-7	many	TRBV3-1	TRBD1	CASSQVGQGFRAHEQYF	TGTGCCAGCAGCCAAGTGGGACAGGGGTTCCGAGCCCACGAGCAGTACTTC
TRBJ2-2	-	TRBV4-1	-	CASSQAGAIPGELFF	TGCGCCAGCAGCCAAGCGGGGGCGATCCCCGGGGAGCTGTTTTTT
TRBJ2-1	few	TRBV3-1	-	CASSQDTRTNEQFF	TGTGCCAGCAGCCAAGATACTAGAACCAATGAGCAGTTCTTC
TRBJ2-5	many	TRBV7-2	TRBD2	CASSTLAGGFGTKTQYF	TGTGCCAGCAGCACATTAGCGGGAGGCTTTGGTACGAAGACCCAGTACTTC
TRBJ1-2	-	TRBV30	-	CAWSFRLNGYTF	TGTGCCTGGAGTTTTCGGCTAAATGGCTACACCTTC
TRBJ2-3	-	TRBV5-8	TRBD2	CASSPPGLAGPADTQYF	TGTGCCAGCAGCCCACCGGGACTAGCGGGACCCGCAGATACGCAGTATTTT
TRBJ1-1	many	TRBV2	-	CASSDKAGGSAFF	TGTGCCAGCAGTGATAAGGCCGGAGGTTCCGCTTTCTTT
TRBJ1-5	many	TRBV27	TRBD1	CASSLSRVTGEGNQPQHF	TGTGCCAGCAGTTTATCGAGGGTGACAGGGGAAGGCAATCAGCCCCAGCATTTT
TRBJ1-2	-	TRBV14	-	CASSPVDGDYGYTF	TGTGCCAGCAGCCCAGTTGACGGCGACTATGGCTACACCTTC
TRBJ1-2	few	TRBV12-3/TRBV12-4	-	CASSPEARGYTF	TGTGCCAGCAGCCCAGAGGCGAGAGGCTACACCTTC
TRBJ1-6	-	TRBV7-3	-	CASSFYPAGRGSPLHF	TGTGCCAGCAGCTTCTACCCGGCGGGCCGGGGGTCACCCCTCCACTTT
TRBJ2-5	many	TRBV5-4	-	CASSSFGREEETQYF	TGTGCCAGCAGCTCCTTCGGCAGGGAAGAAGAGACCCAGTACTTC
TRBJ1-6	-	TRBV20-1	-	CSAPTGSWSPLHF	TGCAGTGCCCCGACAGGTTCATGGTCACCCCTCCACTTT
TRBJ1-1	many	TRBV5-1	-	CASRQILDTEAFF	TGCGCCAGCAGACAAATTCTGGACACTGAAGCTTTCTTT
TRBJ2-2	-	TRBV11-2	-	CASSLEPTNTGELFF	TGTGCCAGCAGCTTAGAACCAACGAACACCGGGGAGCTGTTTTTT
TRBJ1-1	many	TRBV2	-	CASKRWGTVMNTEAFF	TGTGCCAGCAAGAGGTGGGGGACCGTCATGAACACTGAAGCTTTCTTT
TRBJ2-1	many	TRBV28	-	CASSLYGGLMDEQFF	TGTGCCAGCAGTTTATACGGGGGGCTTATGGATGAGCAGTTCTTC
TRBJ2-7	many	TRBV30	-	CAWSVPPLGEQYF	TGTGCCTGGAGTGTACCCCCATTGGGCGAGCAGTACTTC
TRBJ1-2	many	TRBV28	-	CASSLLGVRYGYTF	TGTGCCAGCAGTTTACTGGGAGTTAGATATGGCTACACCTTC
TRBJ2-2	many	TRBV28	-	CASSRGTVGELFF	TGTGCCAGCTCTAGGGGGACCGTTGGGGAGCTGTTTTTT
TRBJ2-2	many	TRBV12-3/TRBV12-4	-	CASSFGGTNTGELFF	TGTGCCAGCAGTTTCGGCGGGACGAACACCGGGGAGCTGTTTTTT
TRBJ2-3	-	TRBV5-1	TRBD2	CASSDAGTTPTDTQYF	TGCGCCAGCAGCGATGCCGGGACTACCCCCACAGATACGCAGTATTTT
TRBJ1-2	few	TRBV6-5	-	CASSYGPYGYTF	TGTGCCAGCAGTTACGGACCTTATGGCTACACCTTC
TRBJ1-2	many	TRBV13	-	CASSLATDGYTF	TGTGCCAGCAGCTTAGCGACAGACGGCTACACCTTC
TRBJ1-5	-	TRBV9	TRBD1	CASSVAGTDNQPQHF	TGTGCCAGCAGCGTAGCCGGGACAGACAATCAGCCCCAGCATTTT
TRBJ1-5	few	TRBV7-8	-	CASSLGRGARVNQPQHF	TGTGCCAGCAGCTTAGGACGGGGGGCGCGGGTAAATCAGCCCCAGCATTTT
TRBJ2-2	-	TRBV7-7	TRBD1	CASGQGPGELFF	TGTGCTAGCGGACAGGGGCCCGGGGAGCTGTTTTTT
TRBJ2-3	-	TRBV9	TRBD2	CASSIGTSGPSTDTQYF	TGTGCCAGCAGCATCGGGACTAGCGGGCCGAGCACAGATACGCAGTATTTT
TRBJ1-2	many	TRBV3-1	-	CASSHPTNYGYTF	TGTGCCAGCAGCCATCCCACTAACTATGGCTACACCTTC
TRBJ2-2	few	TRBV27	TRBD2	CASSLSGGPGELFF	TGTGCCAGCAGTTTATCGGGAGGGCCCGGGGAGCTGTTTTTT
TRBJ2-7	many	TRBV28	TRBD2	CASSLFSSGYEQYF	TGTGCCAGCAGTTTATTTTCTAGCGGCTACGAGCAGTACTTC
TRBJ2-7	many	TRBV30	-	CAFRAEIEQYF	TGTGCCTTCCGGGCCGAGATAGAGCAGTACTTC
TRBJ2-4	-	TRBV6-1	-	CASSEPGFGTKNIQYF	TGTGCCAGCAGTGAGCCAGGGTTTGGGACCAAAAACATTCAGTACTTC
TRBJ2-7	many	TRBV28	-	CASQIPSYEQYF	TGTGCCAGCCAGATTCCCTCCTACGAGCAGTACTTC
TRBJ2-7	-	TRBV5-1	-	CASSSEFHYEQYF	TGCGCCAGCAGCTCGGAGTTCCATTACGAGCAGTACTTC
TRBJ2-1	few	TRBV6-4	TRBD2	CASSEYGGVLYEQFF	TGTGCCAGCAGTGAATACGGGGGGGTTTTGTATGAGCAGTTCTTC
TRBJ2-4	-	TRBV15	-	CATSRVLAPVAKNIQYF	TGTGCCACCAGCAGAGTACTAGCTCCCGTAGCCAAAAACATTCAGTACTTC
TRBJ1-1	few	TRBV10-3	TRBD1	CAISETGVRNTEAFF	TGTGCCATCAGTGAGACAGGGGTGAGGAACACTGAAGCTTTCTTT
TRBJ1-2	many	TRBV6-5	TRBD1	CASSYSLTGVGGYTF	TGTGCCAGCAGTTACTCGTTGACAGGGGTTGGGGGCTACACCTTC
TRBJ2-7	many	TRBV20-1	-	CSVGTHTSYEQYF	TGCAGTGTCGGGACCCATACCTCCTACGAGCAGTACTTC
TRBJ1-5	few	TRBV20-1	-	CSARDRSGQPQHF	TGCAGTGCTAGGGACAGATCCGGGCAGCCCCAGCATTTT
TRBJ2-1	many	TRBV28	-	CASSPRLVSSSYNEQFF	TGTGCCAGCAGTCCTCGACTAGTTAGCTCCTCCTACAATGAGCAGTTCTTC
TRBJ1-4	-	TRBV5-5	-	CASSPGEFGEKLFF	TGTGCCAGCAGCCCCGGGGAATTCGGTGAAAAACTGTTTTTT
TRBJ2-1	many	TRBV29-1	TRBD1	CSDRGTGRYEQFF	TGCAGCGACCGGGGGACAGGACGATATGAGCAGTTCTTC
TRBJ1-6	many	TRBV27	-	CATRGLSSNALLSLHF	TGTGCCACCAGAGGCCTATCGAGTAACGCCCTTCTGTCCCTCCACTTT
TRBJ1-1	-	TRBV20-1	-	CSASGQSPEAFF	TGCAGTGCCTCGGGACAAAGTCCTGAAGCTTTCTTT
TRBJ1-5	few	TRBV3-1	-	CASSSGIETEPQHF	TGTGCCAGCAGCTCCGGGATCGAAACGGAGCCCCAGCATTTT
TRBJ1-2	many	TRBV6-6	-	CASSYSGEVAVGGYTF	TGTGCCAGCAGTTACTCGGGGGAAGTCGCTGTCGGTGGCTACACCTTC